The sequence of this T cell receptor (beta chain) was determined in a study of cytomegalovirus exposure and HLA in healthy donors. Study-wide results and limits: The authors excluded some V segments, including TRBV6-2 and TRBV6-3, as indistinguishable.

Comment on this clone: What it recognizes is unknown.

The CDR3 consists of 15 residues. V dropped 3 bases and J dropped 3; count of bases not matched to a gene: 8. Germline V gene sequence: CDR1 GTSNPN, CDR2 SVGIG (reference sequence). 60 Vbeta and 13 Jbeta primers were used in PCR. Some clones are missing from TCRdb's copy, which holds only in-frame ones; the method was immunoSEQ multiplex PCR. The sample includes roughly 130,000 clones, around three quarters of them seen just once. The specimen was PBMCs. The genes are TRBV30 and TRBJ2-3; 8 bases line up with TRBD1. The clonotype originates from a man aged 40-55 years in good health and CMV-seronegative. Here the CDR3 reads CAWRRQGWVTDTQYF. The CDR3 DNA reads TGTGCCTGGAGAAGACAGGGGTGGGTGACAGATACGCAGTATTTT.